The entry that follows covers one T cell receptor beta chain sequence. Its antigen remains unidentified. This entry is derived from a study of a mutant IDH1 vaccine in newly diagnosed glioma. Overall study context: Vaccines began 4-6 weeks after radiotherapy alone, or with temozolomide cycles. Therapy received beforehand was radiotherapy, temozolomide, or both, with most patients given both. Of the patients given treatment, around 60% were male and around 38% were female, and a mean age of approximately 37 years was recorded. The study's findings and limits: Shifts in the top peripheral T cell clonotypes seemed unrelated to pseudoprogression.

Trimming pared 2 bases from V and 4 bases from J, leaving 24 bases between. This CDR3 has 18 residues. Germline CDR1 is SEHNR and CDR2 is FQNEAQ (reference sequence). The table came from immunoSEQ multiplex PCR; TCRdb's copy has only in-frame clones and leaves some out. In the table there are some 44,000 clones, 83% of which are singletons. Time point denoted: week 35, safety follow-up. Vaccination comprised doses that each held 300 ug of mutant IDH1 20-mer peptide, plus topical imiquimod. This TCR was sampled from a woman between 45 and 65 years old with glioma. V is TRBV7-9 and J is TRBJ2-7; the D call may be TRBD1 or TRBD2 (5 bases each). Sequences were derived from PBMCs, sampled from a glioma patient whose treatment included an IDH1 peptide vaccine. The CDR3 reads CASSLSSERGAYRYEQYF. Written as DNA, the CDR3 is TGTGCCAGCAGCTTAAGTTCGGAGAGGGGCGCCTATAGATACGAGCAGTACTTC.